What follows are 23 T cell receptor beta chains derived from one specimen sequenced in a study of regulatory T cells in long-lasting Graves disease. Time point in this sample: newly diagnosed GD, antithyroid drugs for less than 3 months. Extracted PBMC RNA gave rise to the TCR library. CDR3 regions were amplified by Arm-PCR using iRepertoire HTBI primers to build TCR beta libraries. TCRdb fed the multiplex PCR reads into MiXCR, producing one record per CDR3 protein. The table has approximately 300,000 distinct CDR3 sequences, 18% seen once. Sample: peripheral blood mononuclear cells (PBMCs), taken at new diagnosis, from a patient treated with antithyroid drugs. The source is a female donor with Graves disease.

This clonotype was counted at least ten times. The V call is TRBV20-1, the J call TRBJ2-7; D not resolved. The CDR3 extends over 11 amino acids. The V end lost 6 bases, the J end lost 4 bases, and 10 bases lay between the germline ends. Germline loops: CDR1 DFQATT, CDR2 SNEGSKA (reference sequence). CDR3 in amino acids: CSAFVGYEQYF. In DNA form, the CDR3 reads TGCAGTGCCTTTGTCGGGTACGAGCAGTACTTC.

This clonotype was counted many times. The chain joins TRBV20-1 to TRBJ2-4; maybe TRBD2 (6 bases). The CDR3 is 16 amino acids. Germline CDR1 and CDR2: DFQATT and SNEGSKA (reference sequence). Trimming cost V 6 bases and J 2 bases, with 20 bases left between them. The DNA of the CDR3 is TGCAGTGCCCACAAGGGAGGAGTTGGGACCAAAAACATTCAGTACTTC. It translates to CSAHKGGVGTKNIQYF.

The V gene is TRBV20-1, the J gene TRBJ2-7, with a tentative D call TRBD2 (6 bases). The CDR3 covers 16 residues. Per the germline V gene, CDR1 is DFQATT and CDR2 is SNEGSKA (reference sequence). Trimming left V 4 bases short and J 6 bases short, with 25 bases between. The CDR3 here is CSAKSIPSGDMAEQYF. The CDR3 DNA reads as TGCAGTGCTAAAAGTATCCCCTCGGGGGATATGGCCGAGCAGTACTTC.

In the case of this clonotype: A much larger clone differs from this one at a single base, so this may be a read error. V gene TRBV29-1 combines with J gene TRBJ2-5, with D possibly being TRBD2 (6 bases). From germline, CDR1 is SQVTM and CDR2 ANQGSEA. The CDR3 loop spans 14 amino acids. The CDR3, as DNA: TGCAGCGTTGTGGGGGGAGATTTAAGGGAGACCCAGTGCTTC. This translates into CSVVGGDLRETQCF. The full variable domain, completed using reference TRBV29-1 and TRBJ2-5, is SAVISQKPSRDICQRGTSLTIQCQVDSQVTMMFWYRQQPGQSLTLIATANQGSEATYESGFVIDKFPISRPNLTFSTLTVSNMSPEDSSIYLCSVVGGDLRETQCFGPGTRLLVL.

In this sample, this clonotype turned up many times. This chain links TRBV18 with TRBJ2-7; 9 bases align to TRBD2. Unmatched junction bases numbered 6, after V lost 6 bases and J lost 0 bases. Germline CDR1 is KGHSH and CDR2 is LQKENI. The CDR3 sequence is 15 residues long. CDR3: CASSSLAGISYEQYF. In DNA, the CDR3 is TGTGCCAGCTCTTCACTAGCGGGCATCTCCTACGAGCAGTACTTC. The full variable domain, in which reference TRBV18 and TRBJ2-7 provide the parts outside the CDR3, is NAGVMQNPRHLVRRRGQEARLRCSPMKGHSHVYWYRQLPEEGLKFMVYLQKENIIDESGMPKERFSAEFPKEGPSILRIQQVVRGDSAAYFCASSSLAGISYEQYFGPGTRLTVT.

This clonotype was recorded at least ten times. The chain couples TRBV5-1 to TRBJ1-1; D uncertain. This CDR3 region has 15 residues. V was trimmed by 0 bases and J by 14 bases, leaving 23 bases between them. Germline CDR1 and CDR2: SGHRS and YFSETQ. CDR3 in DNA: TGCGCCAGCAGCTTGGCCGGCCCCTGTCAACCTGGATGCTTCTTT. Translating gives CASSLAGPCQPGCFF.

This clonotype occurred many times. The chain joins TRBV28 to TRBJ2-1; D uncertain. The CDR3 length is 12 residues. The germline V and J ends were trimmed by 5 bases and 4 bases, with 6 bases remaining between them. Germline values: CDR1 MDHEN, CDR2 SYDVKM. The CDR3 DNA follows: TGTGCCAGCAGTCCGCGTTACAATGAGCAGTTCTTC. Translation: CASSPRYNEQFF.

This clonotype was counted at least ten times. The J gene is TRBJ2-1, the V gene TRBV27, with a weak D call TRBD1 (5 bases). CDR1 MNHEY and CDR2 SMNVEV come from the germline V gene (reference sequence). There are 16 residues in the CDR3. Trimming left V 4 bases short and J 4 bases short, with 17 bases between. CDR3 nucleotide sequence: TGTGCCAGCAGTTCGGCGACAGATTGGAAGTACAATGAGCAGTTCTTC. Residues: CASSSATDWKYNEQFF.

Many counts were recorded for this clonotype. The rearrangement joins TRBV28 to TRBJ2-7; 9 bases are a match to TRBD1. The CDR3 totals 14 residues. Germline V gene lookup returns CDR1 MDHEN and CDR2 SYDVKM. With V trimmed by 2 bases and J by 6 bases, 5 bases remained unmatched. The CDR3 protein is CASSLTGGGPEQYF. In DNA, the CDR3 is TGTGCCAGCAGTTTAACAGGGGGCGGCCCCGAGCAGTACTTC.

This clonotype was detected ten times or more. The gene calls are TRBV5-1 and TRBJ2-5; D call uncertain. The CDR3 contains 14 residues. Between the trimmed V and J ends, which lost 4 bases and 2 bases, there was a span of 12 bases. The germline V gene has CDR1 SGHRS and CDR2 YFSETQ. CDR3 sequence: CASSPVMGQETQYF. In DNA form, the CDR3 reads TGCGCCAGCAGCCCGGTGATGGGGCAAGAGACCCAGTACTTC.

This clonotype was seen many times. J is TRBJ1-2 and V is TRBV12-3 or TRBV12-4; weak D call: TRBD1 (5 bases). The CDR3 length is 16 residues. V was shortened by 5 bases and J by 3 bases, with 19 bases between the two germline ends. CDR3 in amino acids: CASSPYGGTTDYGYTF. The CDR3 nucleotides are TGTGCCAGCAGTCCCTACGGGGGGACGACTGACTATGGCTACACCTTC.

This clonotype was counted ten times or more. The gene calls are TRBV18 and TRBJ2-3; D might be TRBD1 (5 bases). Trimming shortened V by 4 bases and J by 2 bases, and 10 bases separated the two germline ends. The germline CDR1 and CDR2 sequences are KGHSH and LQKENI. The CDR3 contains 14 residues. The CDR3 nucleotides are TGTGCCAGCTCACGCGGACAAACCACAGATACGCAGTATTTT. Translated, it gives CASSRGQTTDTQYF.

This clonotype was observed many times. The rearrangement uses TRBV30 and TRBJ2-1; TRBD2 aligns across 10 bases. V lost 3 bases to trimming and J lost 8 bases; unmatched junction nucleotides: 10. The CDR3 has 15 amino acids. Germline V gene sequence: CDR1 GTSNPN, CDR2 SVGIG (reference sequence). Here the CDR3 reads CAWSGTSERRDEQFF. The CDR3 DNA is TGTGCCTGGAGCGGGACTAGCGAGCGGAGGGATGAGCAGTTCTTC.

This clonotype was seen repeatedly, ten times or more. The chain joins TRBV20-1 to TRBJ2-3; D possibly corresponds to TRBD2 (5 bases). Germline CDR1 is DFQATT and CDR2 is SNEGSKA (reference sequence). This CDR3 is 13 amino acids long. CDR3 region: CSTLAAGTDTQYF. CDR3 bases: TGCAGCACTTTAGCAGCGGGCACAGATACGCAGTATTTT.

In this sample, this clonotype turned up many times. The chain recombines TRBV29-1 with TRBJ1-1, with D hard to call. Germline values: CDR1 SQVTM, CDR2 ANQGSEA. Trimming shortened V by 3 bases and J by 5 bases, and 13 bases separated the two germline ends. The CDR3 spans 13 residues. CDR3 nucleotides: TGCAGCGTTGACGGCCAACCGGGGACTGAAGCTTTCTTT. This translates into CSVDGQPGTEAFF.

As for this clonotype: A much larger clone lies a single base off, so this may be a read error. This chain links TRBV12-3 or TRBV12-4 with TRBJ1-1; TRBD1 might be the D (6 bases). This CDR3 has 14 residues. The V end was cut by 6 bases, the J end by 6 bases, with 17 bases between. The CDR3 protein is CASSPQQGNAEAFF. The DNA of the CDR3 is TGTGCCAGCAGCCCCCAACAGGGAAACGCTGAAGCTTTCTTT.

This clonotype was recorded many times. The chain has TRBV3-1 and TRBJ2-5; weak D call: TRBD2 (6 bases). Germline lookup yields CDR1 LGHDT and CDR2 YNNKEL (reference sequence). This CDR3 has 16 residues. Trimming took 4 bases from V and 1 from J, leaving 16 bases between them. The CDR3 coding sequence is TGTGCCAGCAGCCGGTGGACTCCCGGGGGCCAAGAGACCCAGTACTTC. Translating it yields CASSRWTPGGQETQYF.

This clonotype came up a few times. The CDR3 DNA reads TGTGCCAGCAGCCAGAACGGAGCGGTCACCGGGGAGCTGTTTTTT. Its translation is CASSQNGAVTGELFF. The chain has TRBV7-3 and TRBJ2-2, with D perhaps TRBD2 (5 bases). The V gene's germline CDR1 is SGHTA and CDR2 FQGTGA. Trimming pared 5 bases from V and 4 bases from J, leaving 14 bases between. The CDR3 length is 15 residues.

This clonotype was recorded many times. The chain employs TRBV27 and TRBJ2-3; 8 nucleotides line up with TRBD1. CDR1 and CDR2 from the germline V gene are MNHEY and SMNVEV (reference sequence). This CDR3 has 17 amino acids. V dropped 3 bases and J dropped 4; count of bases not matched to a gene: 12. CDR3 sequence (DNA): TGTGCCAGCAGTTTCGTGGGGGGACAGGTGGCCTCAGATACGCAGTATTTT. It yields the protein CASSFVGGQVASDTQYF.

This clonotype was counted ten times or more. The V call is TRBV4-1, the J call TRBJ2-7, with D unclear. V was clipped by 0 bases and J by 2 bases, with 11 bases between them. The CDR3 is 15 residues long. Germline values: CDR1 MGHRA, CDR2 YSYEKL. This CDR3 is CASSQELRGPYEQYF. DNA of the CDR3: TGCGCCAGCAGCCAAGAGCTTCGCGGCCCCTACGAGCAGTACTTC.

This clonotype has ten or more counts. The chain carries TRBV28 and TRBJ2-1, with D maybe TRBD1 (6 bases). Between the trimmed V and J ends, which lost 1 base and 2 bases, there was a span of 9 bases. The germline gives CDR1 MDHEN, CDR2 SYDVKM. The CDR3 totals 15 residues. The CDR3 DNA sequence: TGTGCCAGCAGTTTATCCGAGGGGGCCTACAATGAGCAGTTCTTC. Its protein product is CASSLSEGAYNEQFF.

This clonotype was observed at least ten times. The chain employs TRBV28 and TRBJ1-1; perhaps TRBD1 as D (5 bases). In germline, CDR1 is MDHEN, CDR2 SYDVKM. Trimming removed 6 bases from V and 11 bases from J, with 16 bases in between. CDR3 size: 12 residues. This chain's CDR3 is CASSPSTWGAFF. The CDR3 DNA reads TGTGCCAGCAGCCCCTCGACCTGGGGGGCTTTCTTT.

This clonotype was found a few times. V usage is TRBV2 and J usage is TRBJ2-1; 9 bases are shared with TRBD1. Germline CDR1 SNHLY, CDR2 FYNNEI. J was trimmed by 8 bases and V by 7 bases; bases with no gene match: 12. The CDR3 sequence is 15 residues long. The CDR3 spells CASKTAGQGQHEQFF. The CDR3 nucleotides are TGTGCCAGCAAGACGGCGGGACAGGGCCAGCATGAGCAGTTCTTC.